Listed here is a single T cell receptor beta chain. This clone was detected only a few times. Its antigen remains unidentified. The record has no base qualities; no much larger clone is one base away. V is pruned by 3 bases and J by 2 bases, leaving 1 base of the junction without a gene match. From the cysteine up to the phenylalanine, the CDR3 has a length of 16 residues. Only CDR3 DNA is held: 48 bases, read in frame from base 1. CDR1 SGHRS and CDR2 YFSETQ were looked up in the germline V gene. TRB sequencing was run on genomic DNA with either the immunoSEQ assay at survey resolution or the hsTCRB kit. The original pipeline was this. Initial read processing used immunoSEQ software, and repertoire analyses used the LymphoSeq R package. Clonality was calculated as 1 minus normalized Shannon entropy, and the Gini coefficient was also calculated for each TRB dataset. To infer phenotypes in unsorted samples, TRB sequences from sorted subsets of the recipient or donor were mapped onto the unsorted samples of the same recipient. TCRdb retrieved this table from immuneACCESS and kept in-frame rearrangements only. Not all clones are present; in checked studies, unresolved V genes account for under half, and no reason is known for the remainder. V, J and clone size reflect that table, while D and trimming were determined from the DNA. The table notes about 37,000 clones here, none of them singletons. Of the sample, over 5.5% is held by the ten largest clones.

This record comes from a study of T cells after posttransplantation cyclophosphamide (dated by TCRdb to 2016 to 2017). Turning to the overall study: The study tracked T cell repertoire reconstitution by TRB sequencing after myeloablative bone marrow transplantation using posttransplantation cyclophosphamide as GVHD prophylaxis. Antigen receptor sequencing was done on samples from some 40 PTCy-treated patients and from approximately 17 related bone marrow donors of those patients. TRB sequencing was performed on blood from all 35 or so PTCy patients with 1-year posttransplant specimens. In 3 patients, up to roughly 3 additional blood samples taken between 2 and 5.2 years after transplant also underwent TRB sequencing, as did pretransplant blood from 4 patients. TRA and TRB clonality were tightly correlated in 9 or 10 samples, so subsequent TCR analyses focused on TRB only. Public TRB sequences were searched against a database of over 3,600 sequences associated with responses to pathogens, tumor antigens, self-antigens and alloantigens.

Study-wide findings and limitations: The TRB repertoires of T cells infiltrating skin or the GI tract showed only limited overlap with the TRB repertoires found in blood. At 1-2 months, donor-recipient similarity was low but rose over the first year, and the later blood repertoires were often dominated by donor CD8+ memory clones. Across approximately 45 patients, recipient CMV seropositivity and CMV reactivation were highly associated with TRB clonality; PTCy diversity was similar to CNI/methotrexate controls.

Peripheral blood samples were provided by related bone marrow donors on the day of marrow donation. Peripheral blood and bone marrow mononuclear cells were isolated by Ficoll-Hypaque density centrifugation and were cryopreserved. Material for sequencing was PBMCs. The sequence was obtained from a young man in good health and a related stem cell transplant donor. This chain joins TRBV5-1 to TRBJ2-5, and 16 bases in between align with TRBD2. The CDR3 corresponds to CASSWGLAGGQETQYF. The DNA sequence is as follows: TGCGCCAGCAGCTGGGGACTAGCGGGGGGGCAAGAGACCCAGTACTTC.